This record looks at one T cell receptor (beta chain) sequence and its context. These data belong to a study of blood T cell repertoires in COVID-19. The overall study: Material from acute and convalescent COVID-19 was sourced from the United States, Italy and Spain. Nucleic acid was either cDNA or gDNA, and it came from T cells, B-cell-depleted T cells, or PBMCs.

Method: immunoSEQ multiplex PCR; TCRdb's copy keeps in-frame clones and lacks some. The sample carries approximately 440,000 clones, around 91% recorded once. All enrollees were about 18 to 89 years old and from about 24 US areas. Categorization into cohorts depended on clinical history that participants reported. The germline CDR1 and CDR2 sequences are SGHAT and FQNNGV. The CDR3 spans 15 residues. With 1 base removed from V and 2 bases from J, the gap between germline ends came to 8 bases. The source material was PBMCs or T cells enriched from blood (not recorded which). The V and J genes are TRBV11-2 and TRBJ2-2; D gene unclear. The sequence derives from a man younger than 30 who had recovered from COVID-19. The CDR3 DNA sequence: TGTGCCAGCAGCTTAGGTCAACTCAACACCGGGGAGCTGTTTTTT. Protein product: CASSLGQLNTGELFF. Full variable domain (missing parts from reference TRBV11-2 and TRBJ2-2): EAGVAQSPRYKIIEKRQSVAFWCNPISGHATLYWYQQILGQGPKLLIQFQNNGVVDDSQLPKDRFSAERLKGVDSTLKIQPAKLEDSAVYLCASSLGQLNTGELFFGEGSRLTVL.